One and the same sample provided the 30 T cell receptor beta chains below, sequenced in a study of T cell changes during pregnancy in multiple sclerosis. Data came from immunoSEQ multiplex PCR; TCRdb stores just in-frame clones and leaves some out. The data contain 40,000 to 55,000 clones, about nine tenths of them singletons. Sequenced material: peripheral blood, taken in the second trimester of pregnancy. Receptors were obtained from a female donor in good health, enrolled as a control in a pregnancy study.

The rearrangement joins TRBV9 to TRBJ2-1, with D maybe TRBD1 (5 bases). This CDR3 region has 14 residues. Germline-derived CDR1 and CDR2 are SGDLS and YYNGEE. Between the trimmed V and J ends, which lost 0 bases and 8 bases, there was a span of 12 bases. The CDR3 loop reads CASSVVSGFYEQFF. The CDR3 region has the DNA TGTGCCAGCAGCGTAGTTTCAGGGTTCTATGAGCAGTTCTTC.

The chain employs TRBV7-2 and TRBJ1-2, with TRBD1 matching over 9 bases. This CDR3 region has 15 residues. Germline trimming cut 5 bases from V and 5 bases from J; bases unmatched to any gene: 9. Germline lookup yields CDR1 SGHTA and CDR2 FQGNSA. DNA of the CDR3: TGTGCCAGCAGCCAGACACGCGGGACAGGGTATGGCTACACCTTC. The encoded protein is CASSQTRGTGYGYTF.

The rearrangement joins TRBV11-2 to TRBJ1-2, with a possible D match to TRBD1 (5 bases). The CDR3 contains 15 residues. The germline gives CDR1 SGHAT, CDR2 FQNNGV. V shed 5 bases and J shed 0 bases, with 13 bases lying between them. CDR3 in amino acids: CASSTRQLANYGYTF. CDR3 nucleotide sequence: TGTGCCAGCAGCACCCGACAGTTAGCTAACTATGGCTACACCTTC.

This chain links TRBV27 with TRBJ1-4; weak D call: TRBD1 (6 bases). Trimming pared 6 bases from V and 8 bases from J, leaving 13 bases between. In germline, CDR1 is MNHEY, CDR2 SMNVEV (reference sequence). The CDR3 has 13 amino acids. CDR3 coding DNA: TGTGCCAGCAGCCGCAGGGGCGGAGAAAAACTGTTTTTT. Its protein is CASSRRGGEKLFF.

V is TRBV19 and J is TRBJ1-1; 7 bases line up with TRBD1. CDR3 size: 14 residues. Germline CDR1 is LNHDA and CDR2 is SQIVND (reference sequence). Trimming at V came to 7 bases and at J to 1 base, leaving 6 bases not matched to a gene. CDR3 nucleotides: TGTGCCAGTATCCCCAGACAGGGGAACACTGAAGCTTTCTTT. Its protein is CASIPRQGNTEAFF.

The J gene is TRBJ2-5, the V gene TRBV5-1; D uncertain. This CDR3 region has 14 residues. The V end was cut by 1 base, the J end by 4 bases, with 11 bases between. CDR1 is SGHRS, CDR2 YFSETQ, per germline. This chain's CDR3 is CASSLTVLRETQYF. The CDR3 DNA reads TGCGCCAGCAGCTTGACGGTCCTCCGAGAGACCCAGTACTTC.

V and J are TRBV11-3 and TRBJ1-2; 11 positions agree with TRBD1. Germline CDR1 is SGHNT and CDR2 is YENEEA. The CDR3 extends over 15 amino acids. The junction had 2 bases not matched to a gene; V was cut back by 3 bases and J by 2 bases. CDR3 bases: TGTGCCAGCAGCTTCGGGGACAGGGGGAACTATGGCTACACCTTC. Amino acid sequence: CASSFGDRGNYGYTF.

CDR3 sequence reads: CAWRTTGGPFEQYF. The DNA of the CDR3 is TGTGCCTGGAGGACCACAGGGGGACCTTTCGAGCAGTACTTC. The chain carries TRBV30 and TRBJ2-7, with 8 bases matching TRBD1. The ends lost 3 bases at V and 6 bases at J; junction bases unmatched: 10. This CDR3 contains 14 residues. From germline, CDR1 is GTSNPN and CDR2 SVGIG (reference sequence).

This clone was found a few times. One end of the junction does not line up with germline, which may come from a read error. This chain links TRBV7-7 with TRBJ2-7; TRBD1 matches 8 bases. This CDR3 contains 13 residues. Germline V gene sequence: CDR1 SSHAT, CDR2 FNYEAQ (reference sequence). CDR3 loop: CASSSRTGREQYF. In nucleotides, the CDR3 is TGTGCTAGCAGCTCGAGGACAGGGCGAGAGCAGTACTTC.

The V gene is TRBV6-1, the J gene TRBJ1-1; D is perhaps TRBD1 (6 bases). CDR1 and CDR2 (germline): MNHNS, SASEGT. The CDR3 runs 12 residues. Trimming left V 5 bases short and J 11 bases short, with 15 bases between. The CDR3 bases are TGTGCCAGCAGTTTCTCGACAGGCCCCGCTTTCTTT. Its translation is CASSFSTGPAFF.

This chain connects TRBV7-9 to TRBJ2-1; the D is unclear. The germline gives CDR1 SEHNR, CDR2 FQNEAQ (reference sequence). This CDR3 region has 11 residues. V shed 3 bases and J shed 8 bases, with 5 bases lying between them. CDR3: CASSFHYEQFF. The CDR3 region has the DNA TGTGCCAGCAGCTTTCATTATGAGCAGTTCTTC.

This chain's CDR3 is CASSPFFTGTDTQYF. The CDR3 DNA sequence: TGTGCCAGCAGTCCCTTTTTCACTGGCACAGATACGCAGTATTTT. The chain combines TRBV27 with TRBJ2-3; D gene ambiguous. Trimming took 5 bases from V and 1 from J, leaving 13 bases between them. Germline CDR1 is MNHEY and CDR2 is SMNVEV (reference sequence). This CDR3 spans 15 amino acids.

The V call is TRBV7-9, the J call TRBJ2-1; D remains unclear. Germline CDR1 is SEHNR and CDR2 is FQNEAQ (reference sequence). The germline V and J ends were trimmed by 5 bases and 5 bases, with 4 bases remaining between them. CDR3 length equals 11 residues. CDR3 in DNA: TGTGCCAGCAGCCAAAACAATGAGCAGTTCTTC. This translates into CASSQNNEQFF.

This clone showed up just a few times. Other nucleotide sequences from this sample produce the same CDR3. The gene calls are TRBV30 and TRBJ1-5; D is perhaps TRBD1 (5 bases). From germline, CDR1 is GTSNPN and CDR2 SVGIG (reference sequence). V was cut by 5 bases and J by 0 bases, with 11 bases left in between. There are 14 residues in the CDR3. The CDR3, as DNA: TGTGCCTGGGACAGAGACAATAGCAATCAGCCCCAGCATTTT. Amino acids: CAWDRDNSNQPQHF.

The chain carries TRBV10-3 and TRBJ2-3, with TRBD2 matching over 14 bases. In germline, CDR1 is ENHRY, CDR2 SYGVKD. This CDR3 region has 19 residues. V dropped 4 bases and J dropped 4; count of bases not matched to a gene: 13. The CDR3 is CAISVPGLAGGYVADTQYF. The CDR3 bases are TGTGCCATCAGTGTCCCCGGACTAGCGGGAGGATATGTGGCAGATACGCAGTATTTT.

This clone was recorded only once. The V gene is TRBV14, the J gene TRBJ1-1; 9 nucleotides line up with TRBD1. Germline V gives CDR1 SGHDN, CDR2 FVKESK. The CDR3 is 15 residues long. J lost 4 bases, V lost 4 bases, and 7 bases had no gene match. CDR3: CASSRSQGAGTEAFF. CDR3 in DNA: TGTGCCAGCAGCCGATCACAGGGGGCCGGCACTGAAGCTTTCTTT. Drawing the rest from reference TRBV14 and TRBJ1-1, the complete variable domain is EAGVTQFPSHSVIEKGQTVTLRCDPISGHDNLYWYRRVMGKEIKFLLHFVKESKQDESGMPNNRFLAERTGGTYSTLKVQPAELEDSGVYFCASSRSQGAGTEAFFGQGTRLTVV.

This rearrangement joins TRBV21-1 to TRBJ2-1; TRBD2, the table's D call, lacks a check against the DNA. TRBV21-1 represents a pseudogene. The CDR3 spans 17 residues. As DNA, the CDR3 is TGTGCCAGCAGCAGAACTAGCGGGGGGGCGCATTACAATGAGCAGTTCTTC. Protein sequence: CASSRTSGGAHYNEQFF.

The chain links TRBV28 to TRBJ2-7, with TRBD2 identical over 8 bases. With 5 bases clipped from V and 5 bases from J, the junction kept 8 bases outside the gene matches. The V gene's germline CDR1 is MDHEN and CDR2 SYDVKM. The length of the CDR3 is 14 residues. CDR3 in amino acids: CASSLSTGGDEQYF. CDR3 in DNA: TGTGCCAGCAGTCTTTCGACGGGGGGGGACGAGCAGTACTTC.

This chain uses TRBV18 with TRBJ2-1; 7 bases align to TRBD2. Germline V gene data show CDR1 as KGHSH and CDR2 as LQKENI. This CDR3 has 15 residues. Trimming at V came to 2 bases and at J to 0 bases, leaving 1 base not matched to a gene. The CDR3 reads CASSPGGGSYNEQFF. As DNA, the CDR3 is TGTGCCAGCTCACCAGGGGGGGGCTCCTACAATGAGCAGTTCTTC.

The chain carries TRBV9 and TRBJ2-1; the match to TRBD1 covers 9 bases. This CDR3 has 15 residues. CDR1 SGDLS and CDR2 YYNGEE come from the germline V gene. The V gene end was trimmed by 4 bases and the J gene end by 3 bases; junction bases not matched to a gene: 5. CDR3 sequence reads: CASSSGTGNYNEQFF. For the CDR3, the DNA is TGTGCCAGCAGCTCAGGGACAGGGAACTACAATGAGCAGTTCTTC.

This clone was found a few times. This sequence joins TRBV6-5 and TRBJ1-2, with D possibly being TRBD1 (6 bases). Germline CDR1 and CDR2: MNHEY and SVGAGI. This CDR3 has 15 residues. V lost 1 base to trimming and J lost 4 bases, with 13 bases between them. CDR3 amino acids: CASSYLQGFSYGYTF. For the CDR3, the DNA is TGTGCCAGCAGTTACTTACAGGGTTTCTCCTATGGCTACACCTTC.

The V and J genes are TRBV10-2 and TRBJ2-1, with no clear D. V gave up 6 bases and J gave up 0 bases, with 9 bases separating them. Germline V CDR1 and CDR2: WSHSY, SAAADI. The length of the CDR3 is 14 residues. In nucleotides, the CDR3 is TGCGCCAGCAGGTCCGTGAGCTCCTACAATGAGCAGTTCTTC. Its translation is CASRSVSSYNEQFF.

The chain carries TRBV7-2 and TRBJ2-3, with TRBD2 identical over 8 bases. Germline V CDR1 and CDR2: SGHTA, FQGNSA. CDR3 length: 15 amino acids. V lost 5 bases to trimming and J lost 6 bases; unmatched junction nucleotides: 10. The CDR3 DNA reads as TGTGCCAGCAGCGCTACTAGCGGCGACGGGGATACGCAGTATTTT. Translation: CASSATSGDGDTQYF.

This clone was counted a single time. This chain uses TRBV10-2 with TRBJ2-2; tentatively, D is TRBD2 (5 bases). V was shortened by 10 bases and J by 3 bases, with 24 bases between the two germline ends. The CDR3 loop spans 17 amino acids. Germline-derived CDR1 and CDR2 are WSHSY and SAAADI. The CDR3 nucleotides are TGCGCCACTCGGGCCTCGCGAGCGGCTTTTGACACCGGGGAGCTGTTTTTT. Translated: CATRASRAAFDTGELFF.

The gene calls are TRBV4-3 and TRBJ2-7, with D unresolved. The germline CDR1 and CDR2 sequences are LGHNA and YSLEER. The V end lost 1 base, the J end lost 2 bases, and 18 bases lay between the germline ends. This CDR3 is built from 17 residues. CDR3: CASSQALPSIAPYEQYF. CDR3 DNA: TGCGCCAGCAGCCAAGCCCTACCATCCATAGCCCCCTACGAGCAGTACTTC.

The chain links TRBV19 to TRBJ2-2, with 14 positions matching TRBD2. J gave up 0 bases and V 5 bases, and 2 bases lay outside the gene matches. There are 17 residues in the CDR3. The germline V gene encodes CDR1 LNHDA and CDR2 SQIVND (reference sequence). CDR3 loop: CASSRLAGGTNTGELFF. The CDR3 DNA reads TGTGCCAGTAGTCGACTAGCGGGAGGGACGAACACCGGGGAGCTGTTTTTT. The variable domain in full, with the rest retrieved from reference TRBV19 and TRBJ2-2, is DGGITQSPKYLFRKEGQNVTLSCEQNLNHDAMYWYRQDPGQGLRLIYYSQIVNDFQKGDIAEGYSVSREKKESFPLTVTSAQKNPTAFYLCASSRLAGGTNTGELFFGEGSRLTVL.

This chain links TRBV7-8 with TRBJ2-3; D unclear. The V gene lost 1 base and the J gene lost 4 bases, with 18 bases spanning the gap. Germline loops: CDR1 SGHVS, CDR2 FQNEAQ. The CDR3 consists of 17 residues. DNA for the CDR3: TGTGCCAGCAGCTTAGAGAGGCCATCTAGATTATCAGATACGCAGTATTTT. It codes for CASSLERPSRLSDTQYF. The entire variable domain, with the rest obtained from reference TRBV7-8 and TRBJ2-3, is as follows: GAGVSQSPRYKVAKRGQDVALRCDPISGHVSLFWYQQALGQGPEFLTYFQNEAQLDKSGLPSDRFFAERPEGSVSTLKIQRTQQEDSAVYLCASSLERPSRLSDTQYFGPGTRLTVL.

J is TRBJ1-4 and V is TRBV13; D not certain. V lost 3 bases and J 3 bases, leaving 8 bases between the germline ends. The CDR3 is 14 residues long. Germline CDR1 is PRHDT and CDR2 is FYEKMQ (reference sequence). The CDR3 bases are TGTGCCAGCAGCTTCGGGGTGTCTAATGAAAAACTGTTTTTT. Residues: CASSFGVSNEKLFF. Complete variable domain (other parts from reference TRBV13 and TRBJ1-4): AAGVIQSPRHLIKEKRETATLKCYPIPRHDTVYWYQQGPGQDPQFLISFYEKMQSDKGSIPDRFSAQQFSDYHSELNMSSLELGDSALYFCASSFGVSNEKLFFGSGTQLSVL.

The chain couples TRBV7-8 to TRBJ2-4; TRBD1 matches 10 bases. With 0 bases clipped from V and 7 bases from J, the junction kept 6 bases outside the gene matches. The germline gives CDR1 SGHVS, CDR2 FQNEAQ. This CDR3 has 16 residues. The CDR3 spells CASSLAGGQGPNIQYF. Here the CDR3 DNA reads TGTGCCAGCAGCTTAGCGGGGGGACAGGGGCCGAACATTCAGTACTTC.

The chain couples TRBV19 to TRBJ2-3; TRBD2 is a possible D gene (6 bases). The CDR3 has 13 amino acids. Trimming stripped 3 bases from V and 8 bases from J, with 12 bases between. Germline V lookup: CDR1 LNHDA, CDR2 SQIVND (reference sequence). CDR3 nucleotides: TGTGCCAGTAGTATCCGGGGCGGGGTTACGCAGTATTTT. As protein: CASSIRGGVTQYF.